This T cell receptor beta chain was obtained from a study of vaccination effects on CD4 cells after COVID-19. Repertoires were generated with immunoSEQ multiplex PCR, while TCRdb's copy carries only in-frame clones and drops some. The sample carries about 14,000 clones, around 82% recorded once. Germline lookup yields CDR1 MGHRA and CDR2 YSYEKL. Germline trimming cut 4 bases from V and 2 bases from J; bases unmatched to any gene: 8. This CDR3 is 16 amino acids long. Details on this clone: Antigen: not known.

Sequencing was preceded by expansion of antigen-specific CD4+ T cells with viral peptide pools in the ViraFEST assay. Researchers isolated CD4+ T cells once approximately ten days of culture had elapsed. A positive SARS-CoV-2 PCR test fell between March and December 2020. BNT162b2 vaccine or mRNA-1273 vaccine was given to participants in two doses. Source: CD4+ T cells from PBMCs cultured with SARS-CoV-2 spike peptides, taken after COVID-19 vaccination. The genes are TRBV4-1 and TRBJ2-7; TRBD1 matches at 10 bases. The receptor's source is a human donor who had a prior SARS-CoV-2 infection. The CDR3 region is CASSRGRGQGPYEQYF. In DNA, the CDR3 is TGCGCCAGCAGCCGCGGAAGGGGACAGGGGCCCTACGAGCAGTACTTC.